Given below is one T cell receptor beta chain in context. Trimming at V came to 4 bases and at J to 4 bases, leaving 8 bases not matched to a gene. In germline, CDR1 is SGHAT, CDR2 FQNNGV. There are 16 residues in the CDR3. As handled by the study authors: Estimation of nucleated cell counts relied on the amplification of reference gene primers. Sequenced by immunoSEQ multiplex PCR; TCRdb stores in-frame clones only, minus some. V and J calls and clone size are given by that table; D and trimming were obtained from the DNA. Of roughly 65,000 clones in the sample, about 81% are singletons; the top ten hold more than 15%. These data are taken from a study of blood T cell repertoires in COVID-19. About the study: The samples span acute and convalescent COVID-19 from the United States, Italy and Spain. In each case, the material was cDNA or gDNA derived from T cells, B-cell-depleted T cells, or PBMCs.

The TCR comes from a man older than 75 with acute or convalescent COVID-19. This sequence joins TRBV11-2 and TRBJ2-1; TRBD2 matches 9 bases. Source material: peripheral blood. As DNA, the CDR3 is TGTGCCAGCAGCTCCCTAGCGGGACCCCTATACAATGAGCAGTTCTTC. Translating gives CASSSLAGPLYNEQFF.